Listed below are T cell receptor beta chains from one sample, sequenced in a study of blood T cells in healthy people across ages. One entry per CDR3 protein results from TCRdb running MiXCR on the 5' RACE reads. Of 540,000 or so distinct CDR3 sequences in the sample, 25% to 30% were seen once. Material for sequencing was blood. These receptors originate from a woman aged 70-85 years in good health. Each CDR3 is given with its conserved first and last residue. Fields, in order: J gene, D gene, clone size, V gene, CDR3 protein, CDR3 DNA. A D gene is named only where the DNA matches it firmly. Clone size is given for some rows only: seen once, a few or many times, or a class if the clone is expanded.

J: TRBJ1-2; D: TRBD1; size: -; V: TRBV6-5; CDR3: CASSSRQGGYTF; DNA: TGTGCCAGCAGTTCTCGACAGGGTGGCTACACCTTC
J: TRBJ1-1; D: -; size: -; V: TRBV27; CDR3: CTSSSPRCGSTEAFF; DNA: TGTACCAGCAGCTCCCCGAGGTGCGGGTCCACTGAAGCTTTCTTT
J: TRBJ1-3; D: -; size: -; V: TRBV20-1; CDR3: CSARKPQVQPPYSGNTIYF; DNA: TGCAGTGCTAGAAAGCCTCAGGTACAACCTCCATACTCTGGAAACACCATATATTTT
J: TRBJ2-2; D: -; size: -; V: TRBV5-1; CDR3: CASNFGPGTGELFF; DNA: TGCGCCAGCAACTTTGGTCCTGGAACCGGGGAGCTGTTTTTT
J: TRBJ1-2; D: TRBD1; size: -; V: TRBV9; CDR3: CASSDGQAANYGYTF; DNA: TGTGCCAGCAGCGATGGACAGGCCGCTAACTATGGCTACACCTTC
J: TRBJ1-2; D: -; size: -; V: TRBV20-1; CDR3: CSASYEGAAGYTF; DNA: TGCAGTGCTAGTTACGAAGGGGCGGCTGGCTACACCTTC
J: TRBJ2-1; D: -; size: few; V: TRBV20-1; CDR3: CSARDRRRGNNEQFF; DNA: TGCAGTGCTAGAGATCGTAGGAGGGGCAACAATGAGCAGTTCTTC
J: TRBJ1-5; D: -; size: once; V: TRBV20-1; CDR3: CSGRGMGNQPQHF; DNA: TGCAGTGGGAGAGGGATGGGTAATCAGCCCCAGCATTTT
J: TRBJ2-5; D: -; size: few; V: TRBV4-3; CDR3: CASSTRQSPQETQYF; DNA: TGCGCCAGCAGCACCCGACAGAGCCCGCAAGAGACCCAGTACTTC
J: TRBJ2-1; D: -; size: -; V: TRBV3-1; CDR3: CASSQEVKDSLDEQFF; DNA: TGTGCCAGCAGCCAAGAGGTGAAGGACAGTTTGGATGAGCAGTTCTTC
J: TRBJ1-5; D: -; size: -; V: TRBV20-1; CDR3: CSAEAPNSGNQPQHF; DNA: TGCAGTGCCGAGGCCCCTAACAGTGGCAATCAGCCCCAGCATTTT
J: TRBJ1-5; D: -; size: -; V: TRBV27; CDR3: CASSKQRSNQPQHF; DNA: TGTGCCAGCAGCAAACAGAGGAGCAATCAGCCCCAGCATTTT
J: TRBJ2-4; D: -; size: -; V: TRBV6-6; CDR3: CASEGNKEANIQYF; DNA: TGTGCCAGCGAGGGTAACAAAGAAGCAAACATTCAGTACTTC
J: TRBJ2-5; D: -; size: few; V: TRBV5-4; CDR3: CASSHSGTQETQYF; DNA: TGTGCCAGCAGCCATTCCGGCACCCAAGAGACCCAGTACTTC
J: TRBJ2-7; D: -; size: -; V: TRBV6-5; CDR3: CAISAGHGYYEQYF; DNA: TGTGCCATCAGCGCGGGACACGGTTACTACGAGCAGTACTTC
J: TRBJ2-7; D: -; size: -; V: TRBV7-2; CDR3: CASSSTRHYEQYF; DNA: TGTGCCAGCAGCTCAACCCGGCACTACGAGCAGTACTTC
J: TRBJ2-5; D: -; size: -; V: TRBV20-1; CDR3: CSARLGSVIETQYF; DNA: TGCAGTGCTAGATTGGGGAGCGTAATCGAGACCCAGTACTTC